This TCR beta chain is drawn from a study of Graves' ophthalmopathy and Graves' hyperthyroidism. The overall study: At the time of initial diagnosis and before any treatment, peripheral blood was collected.

The authors amplified TCR beta CDR3 regions from RNA transcripts. After a first-round RT-PCR with HTBI primers, a second-round multiplex PCR was run. TCRdb re-analysed the multiplex PCR reads in MiXCR, keeping a single row per CDR3 protein. The data show tens of thousands of distinct CDR3 sequences, around 52% seen once. Germline V gene data show CDR1 as SGHTA and CDR2 as FQGNSA. The length of the CDR3 is 17 residues. J gave up 7 bases and V 4 bases, and 13 bases lay outside the gene matches. The diagnosis was founded upon clinical symptoms, serum thyroxine, TRAb, thyroid ultrasound and orbital computed tomography. This clonotype was counted at least ten times. As yet, its antigen is unknown. Study-level findings and limits: Most thyroid clonotypes expanded beyond 0.001 frequency were also found in blood.

This sequence was found in an adult man with Graves' ophthalmopathy. The chain carries TRBV7-2 and TRBJ1-5, with TRBD1 matching 10 bases. Source material: peripheral blood. CDR3 sequence: CASSSDRGGSPSQPQHF. The CDR3 DNA reads TGTGCCAGCAGCTCGGACAGGGGGGGATCTCCCTCCCAGCCCCAGCATTTT.